This TCR beta chain appears in the sequencing data of a study of identical twins (dated by TCRdb to 2016 to 2017). About the study as a whole: TCR alpha and beta repertoires from monozygotic twins, unrelated adults of various ages and cord blood were deep-sequenced to test whether fetal clonotypes persist. Replicate twin experiments were performed at different times using different library preparation protocols to rule out contamination.

Broad study findings and their caveats: Conclusions relied on cross-sectional statistical analysis, since the same donors could not be followed over many years. Abundant cord blood beta clonotypes carried fewer insertions; young adult naive repertoires showed a weaker similar trend, while memory repertoires showed none. Out-of-frame TCR alpha sharing in monozygotic twins was systematically underestimated by recombination models, whereas sharing between unrelated individuals was in agreement with the recombination models. Invariant T cells such as MAIT and iNKT could partly confound zero-insertion analyses, although diverse VJ usage argued against such confounding for most clonotypes. In beta out-of-frame sequences, excess twin sharing was weaker, because having fewer shared sequences lowered the signal-to-noise ratio. Compared with coincidental sharing between unrelated individuals, out-of-frame TCR alpha sequences shared between twins had an excess of sequences with low generation probability.

Relative to germline, V is missing 5 bases and J is missing 4 bases, with 6 bases of the junction outside any gene match. From a lookup of the germline V gene (reference sequence), CDR1 and CDR2 are SGHAT and FQDESV. From cysteine to phenylalanine, the CDR3 is 16 amino acids long. Only the CDR3 part of the read is kept: 48 bases, read in frame from the first base. The library relied on 5' RACE. The listed sequencing device is Illumina HiSeq 2000. A universal primer binding site was introduced by template switching, and a unique molecular identifier was present in the final cDNA, enabling accurate counting of TCR cDNA molecules. Specific primers in the conserved constant-segment region were used to synthesize first-strand cDNA for TCR alpha and beta chains. To control for contamination, each cDNA library was double barcoded with a SMART-Mk sample barcode plus Illumina barcodes. TruSeq adapter sequences and Illumina sample barcodes were added in two successive PCR steps. Sequencing of the TCR alpha and beta cDNA libraries was done on the Illumina HiSeq platform using custom primers. From the authors' description of their analysis: MiGEC processed the raw reads to extract unique molecular identifiers, while MiXCR was used to determine the CDR3 positions. For each individual, recombination models were inferred using an EM algorithm with the repgenHMM and IGoR tools. Shared clonotypes were analyzed with the tcR package in R, and sharing was normalized by the product of cloneset sizes. Out-of-frame nonproductive sequences were analyzed to study raw recombination free of thymic and clonal selection effects. TCRdb took the public reads, trimmed them with fastp at Q25, ran MiXCR for clone calling and kept in-frame beta chains. Each entry is one CDR3 protein sequence, shown with its most common DNA and genes. TCRdb, not the authors, supplied the V and J calls. The table for this sample lists fewer than 650,000 distinct CDR3 sequences; just over 7% of them were counted only once. The top ten hold roughly 1.6% of the sample.

Every donor was a healthy Caucasian. The twin cohort consisted of three pairs of female monozygotic twins, all aged 18 to 29 years. Peripheral blood mononuclear cells were the source from which RNA for the TCR libraries was isolated. This clonotype was detected a few times. The antigen it recognizes is unknown. Base qualities are not provided; no much larger clone lies one nucleotide away. These data also formed part of another study, on yellow fever vaccine responses in identical twins. From that second study: According to the authors, the vaccine-induced T cell response in identical twins seemed to be partly convergent and partly specific to each individual. Focusing on identical twins, the study followed the T cell clones that responded to the vaccine, and did so with precision.

Sequencing was carried out using PBMCs. The V gene is TRBV11-1 and the J gene is TRBJ2-1; the junction holds 12 bases that match TRBD2. This clonotype was obtained from a woman under 30 in good health. The DNA sequence is TGTGCCAGCAGCCTGCGGACTAGCGGGATATACAATGAGCAGTTCTTC. It translates to CASSLRTSGIYNEQFF.